This is a list of T cell receptor beta chains from one sample in a study of blood T cells in healthy people across ages. MiXCR, applied by TCRdb to the 5' RACE reads, yields one record per CDR3 protein. The data contain around 1,500,000 distinct CDR3 sequences, around 39% of them seen just once; the ten biggest clones take up less than 8%. Sequencing input: blood. The receptors here all came from a woman younger than 30 in good health. CDR3s leave out the opening cysteine and the closing phenylalanine or tryptophan.

CDR3: ASGSAQETQY
J: TRBJ2-5
V: TRBV27

CDR3: SARDFTSGYNEQF
J: TRBJ2-1
V: TRBV20-1

CDR3: ASSYSVQPQH
J: TRBJ1-5
V: TRBV6-6

CDR3: ASIPEIASYEQY
J: TRBJ2-7
V: TRBV6-1

CDR3: ASSAGTSVPHEQF
J: TRBJ2-1
V: TRBV9

CDR3: AWTGGKNIQY
J: TRBJ2-4
V: TRBV30

CDR3: ASSRPSGGAKGNEQF
J: TRBJ2-1
V: TRBV5-1

CDR3: ASNAQGNNQNEQF
J: TRBJ2-1
V: TRBV28

CDR3: AISVGGSGNTIY
J: TRBJ1-3
V: TRBV10-3

CDR3: SATLTYEQY
J: TRBJ2-7
V: TRBV20-1

CDR3: ASSPPTSGGKDTQY
J: TRBJ2-3
V: TRBV7-9

CDR3: ASSASQGGLTDTQY
J: TRBJ2-3
V: TRBV2

CDR3: ASSQGPGGPNEQF
J: TRBJ2-1
V: TRBV4-2

CDR3: ASSLDNIHVSYEQY
J: TRBJ2-7
V: TRBV7-9

CDR3: ASSPPGTVYNEQF
J: TRBJ2-1
V: TRBV18

CDR3: SARDSPGGIDEQF
J: TRBJ2-1
V: TRBV20-1

CDR3: AISPGQGFSGANVLT
J: TRBJ2-6
V: TRBV10-3

CDR3: ASGDVGGTEAF
J: TRBJ1-1
V: TRBV27

CDR3: ASGLTATWDKLGYT
J: TRBJ1-2
V: TRBV11-2

CDR3: ASSKGQGSDTQY
J: TRBJ2-3
V: TRBV12-3/TRBV12-4

CDR3: SARSQEKLF
J: TRBJ1-4
V: TRBV20-1

CDR3: SAGAGGQAGELF
J: TRBJ2-2
V: TRBV20-1

CDR3: SVGGINAGELF
J: TRBJ2-2
V: TRBV29-1

CDR3: ASSWGQGVNTEAF
J: TRBJ1-1
V: TRBV5-5

CDR3: ASSQERGSGYEQY
J: TRBJ2-7
V: TRBV4-1

CDR3: ASSKPGQGSGGYT
J: TRBJ1-2
V: TRBV21-1

CDR3: ASSFLAGDVQEQY
J: TRBJ2-5
V: TRBV12-3/TRBV12-4

CDR3: SAPLDSYTNEKLF
J: TRBJ1-4
V: TRBV20-1

CDR3: ASSTGLAGGHFDEQF
J: TRBJ2-1
V: TRBV5-1

CDR3: SPPRQESNQPQH
J: TRBJ1-5
V: TRBV29-1

CDR3: ATSDSSSVDTQY
J: TRBJ2-3
V: TRBV24-1

CDR3: ASSALDSSYEQY
J: TRBJ2-7
V: TRBV2

CDR3: ASSLPLGSGANVLT
J: TRBJ2-6
V: TRBV28

CDR3: ATSDLLPTGQY
J: TRBJ2-3
V: TRBV24-1

CDR3: ASSLQGEHKNIQY
J: TRBJ2-4
V: TRBV5-1